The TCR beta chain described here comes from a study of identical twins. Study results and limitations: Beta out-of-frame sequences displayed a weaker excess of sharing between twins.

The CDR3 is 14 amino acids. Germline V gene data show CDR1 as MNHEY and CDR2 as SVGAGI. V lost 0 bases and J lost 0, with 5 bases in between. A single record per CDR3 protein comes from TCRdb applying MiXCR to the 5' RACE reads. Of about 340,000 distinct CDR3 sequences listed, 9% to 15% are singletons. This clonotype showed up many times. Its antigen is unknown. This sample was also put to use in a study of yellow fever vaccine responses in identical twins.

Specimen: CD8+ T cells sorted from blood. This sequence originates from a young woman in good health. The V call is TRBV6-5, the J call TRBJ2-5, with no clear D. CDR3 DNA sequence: TGTGCCAGCAGTTACTCGTCGTACCAAGAGACCCAGTACTTC. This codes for CASSYSSYQETQYF.